This note documents a single TCR beta chain sequence. No cognate antigen has been identified for it. No qualities accompany the bases; no much larger clone lies one base away. The sample's treatment or condition, from its label and the paper: live attenuated yellow fever vaccine strain. A standard Ficoll-Paque protocol was used to isolate PBMCs from peripheral blood. CD4 and CD8 T-cell fractions were isolated with Dynabeads CD4 and CD8 positive selection kits. TriZol was used to extract RNA from bulk PBMCs, from CD4 and CD8 fractions, and from dextramer-positive and dextramer-negative fractions. Sequenced on an Illumina NovaSeq 6000. TCR cDNA was synthesized by 5'RACE template switching, which introduced a universal primer site and unique molecular identifiers. Priming for cDNA synthesis came from both the TCR alpha and TCR beta constant segments. Two PCR steps were used to amplify libraries, with sample barcodes and sequencing adapters being added in the second step. Sequencing of libraries was done on Illumina HiSeq 2500 (2x100 bp) or NovaSeq (2x150 bp). In the authors' own workflow: MIGEC was used to demultiplex reads and collapse the reads into UMI consensus sequences, and MiXCR was used for V(D)J alignment. Clonotypes responding to the vaccine were identified with edgeR on replicate PBMC samples, with the criteria of FDR below 0.01 and a log2 fold change above 5 up to day 15. Each bulk clonotype was labeled CD4 or CD8 based on which sequenced repertoire, CD4 or CD8, contained the clonotype at higher abundance. TCRdb ran its own pipeline on the public reads, namely fastp trimming at Q25 and MiXCR clone calling, and kept in-frame beta chains. Rows are combined by CDR3 protein, so each entry shows the most common genes and DNA. The V and J calls shown here were made by TCRdb, not taken from the authors' results. This sample comprises around 320,000 distinct CDR3 sequences, roughly a tenth of them detected only once. Approximately 3% of the sample belongs to the ten largest clones.

This specimen belongs to a study of T cells after yellow fever vaccination (dated by TCRdb to the late 2010s). Broadly, across the study: The SMART-Seq v4 Ultra Low Input RNA kit was used to prepare libraries from fractions with low cell numbers. To follow T-cell clones before and after both primary and booster YFV17D yellow fever vaccination, bulk TCR alpha and beta repertoires underwent longitudinal sequencing. Two healthy male donors made up the cohort, one aged 18 to 29 years and the other aged 30 to 40 years. Bulk PBMC replicates and cell subsets were isolated from blood drawn at multiple timepoints before and after both primary and secondary immunization.

Results and caveats for the whole study, not just this receptor: After the booster, most clones that had expanded after primary vaccination were detected again (roughly 96% of CD4 and roughly nine tenths of CD8), suggesting broad maintenance of memory. Computational filtering was required because FACS-sorted repertoires could contain abundant contaminating clonotypes from the bulk population. A small share of clonotypes occurred in both CD4 and CD8 compartments, likely arising from convergent recombination. Only a couple of donors were included in the study, so the extent to which the findings can be generalized is limited. Compared with the primary T-cell response, the secondary T-cell response was faster but weaker, reaching its peak on day 5 rather than on day 15.

The CDR3 spans 18 residues, from the cysteine through the phenylalanine. The DNA shown is the 54-base CDR3, in frame from base 1. Unmatched junction bases come to 15, with V trimmed by 5 bases and J by 1 base. Sequences were derived from CD4+ T cells sorted from PBMCs, sampled 45 days after the yellow fever booster vaccination. This clonotype was obtained from a man younger than 30 who received the YFV17D yellow fever vaccine. The chain uses TRBV12-3 or TRBV12-4 and TRBJ2-5, and 8 junction bases match TRBD1. The nucleotide sequence is given as TGTGCCAGCAGTCCCCGGGGCAGGGGGCGACCCCTCCAAGAGACCCAGTACTTC. Translated, it reads CASSPRGRGRPLQETQYF.